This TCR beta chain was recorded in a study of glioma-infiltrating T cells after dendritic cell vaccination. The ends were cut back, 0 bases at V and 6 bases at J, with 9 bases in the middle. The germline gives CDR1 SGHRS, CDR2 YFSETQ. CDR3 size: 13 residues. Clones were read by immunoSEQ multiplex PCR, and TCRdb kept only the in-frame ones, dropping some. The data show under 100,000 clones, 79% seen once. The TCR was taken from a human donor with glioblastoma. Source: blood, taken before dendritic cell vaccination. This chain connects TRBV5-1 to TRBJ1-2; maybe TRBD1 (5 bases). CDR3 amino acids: CASSLVGRDGYTF. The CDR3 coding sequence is TGCGCCAGCAGCTTGGTGGGCAGGGATGGCTACACCTTC. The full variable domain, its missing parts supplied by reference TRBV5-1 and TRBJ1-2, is KAGVTQTPRYLIKTRGQQVTLSCSPISGHRSVSWYQQTPGQGLQFLFEYFSETQRNKGNFPGRFSGRQFSNSRSEMNVSTLELGDSALYLCASSLVGRDGYTFGSGTRLTVV.